The clone carrying this T cell receptor beta chain was picked up a small number of times. Its antigen is unknown. This record comes from a study of identical twins. Findings of the study overall: High-abundance cord blood beta clonotypes had fewer insertions; memory repertoires showed none.

TCRdb reanalysed the 5' RACE reads using MiXCR and keeps one entry per CDR3 protein. The sample comprises some 1,700,000 distinct CDR3 sequences, less than 40% of which are singletons, and around 0.3% rests with the top ten. Germline CDR1 reads KGHDR; CDR2 reads SFDVKD. This CDR3 has 16 amino acids. The trim removed 3 bases at V and 6 bases at J, leaving 6 bases unmatched. This chain connects TRBV24-1 to TRBJ2-1, with 11 positions matching TRBD2. This receptor was obtained from a newborn girl in good health. The sample was cord blood. The CDR3 reads CATSDTGTSGINEQFF. Here the CDR3 DNA reads TGTGCCACCAGTGATACCGGGACTAGCGGAATCAATGAGCAGTTCTTC.